This TCR beta chain is from a study of shared clonotypes between healthy human individuals. CD4+ cells were split into CD45RA+ naive and CD45RA-negative memory subsets. Genomic DNA of every subset was divided equally among multiple immunoSEQ plates. As originally analysed: ImmunoSEQ output lacked quality scores and full-length reads, limiting matched filtering. Generated by immunoSEQ multiplex PCR, the TCRdb table keeps only in-frame clones and is missing some. That table is the source of V, J and clone size, and D and trimming were worked out from the DNA. The data show some 2,500,000 clones, with around 90% seen just once and 0.37% held by the top ten. This CDR3 contains 12 residues. Germline CDR1 MDHEN, CDR2 SYDVKM. Trimming removed 4 bases at V and 3 bases at J, with 7 bases between.

This receptor was obtained from a man aged 18 to 30 in good health. Some clones in this sample may be carry-over from other donors' samples. Sample: naive CD4+ T cells from PBMCs. Subset given: CD45RA+ positively selected. This chain connects TRBV28 to TRBJ2-7; maybe TRBD2 (6 bases). The CDR3 here is CASSWRVYEQYF. Written as DNA, the CDR3 is TGTGCCAGCAGTTGGAGGGTCTACGAGCAGTACTTC.